The rows below give T cell receptor beta chains drawn from one sample of a study of OX40 agonist ivuxolimab in advanced cancers. Generated by immunoSEQ multiplex PCR, the TCRdb table keeps only in-frame clones and is missing some. The data show around 56,000 clones, approximately 86% seen once. The source was CD4+ or CD8+ T cells sorted from blood, collected in a trial of the OX40 agonist ivuxolimab. These receptors were collected from an adult with an advanced solid tumor such as melanoma, head and neck, liver or kidney cancer. Each CDR3 is given with its conserved first and last residue.

CDR3 length	J gene	V gene	CDR3 protein
15	TRBJ1-1	TRBV7-9	CASSFSRTLNTEAFF
14	TRBJ2-5	TRBV27	CASSQLAGEETQYF
15	TRBJ1-1	TRBV7-8	CASSLAAGTERGAFF
18	TRBJ1-3	TRBV2	CASSEFHQALDSGNTIYF
15	TRBJ2-5	TRBV27	CASSSETSGRETQYF
12	TRBJ2-2	TRBV7-9	CASSRGPGELFF
14	TRBJ1-1	TRBV7-9	CASSLVGENTEAFF
15	TRBJ2-2	TRBV6-5	CASSYYSGDAGELFF
15	TRBJ1-1	TRBV2	CASRGRFGLNTEAFF
15	TRBJ1-5	TRBV10-3	CAISETGRGNQPQHF
13	TRBJ2-3	TRBV7-6	CASSFGASDTQYF
16	TRBJ2-7	TRBV27	CASSSYDSTAPYEQYF
13	TRBJ2-1	TRBV5-6	CASSTTVVREQFF
13	TRBJ2-7	TRBV7-9	CASGPPILYEQYF
13	TRBJ2-1	TRBV28	CASRGGGYNEQFF
14	TRBJ1-1	TRBV5-5	CASSFHQGGTEAFF
14	TRBJ2-7	TRBV29-1	CSVPVGTGISEQYF
15	TRBJ2-5	TRBV9	CASSGEGGYQETQYF
13	TRBJ2-2	TRBV10-2	CASSEPLPGELFF
13	TRBJ2-7	TRBV7-9	CASSLPYSYEQYF
16	TRBJ1-2	TRBV5-4	CASRWGATGDNYGYTF
14	TRBJ1-5	TRBV5-1	CASSLGTDNQPQHF
16	TRBJ2-1	TRBV4-1	CASSQDLAGGYNEQFF
14	TRBJ2-2	TRBV30	CAWNVGGRPGELFF
16	TRBJ1-5	TRBV5-6	CASSLGGGSRNQPQHF
15	TRBJ2-7	TRBV4-1	CASSQGGSGSYEQYF